These 5 T cell receptor beta chains originate from one sample sequenced in a study of T-cell memory formation after mild COVID-19. TCRdb re-called the 5' RACE reads with MiXCR, one entry per CDR3 protein. The table lists around 340,000 distinct CDR3 sequences, around 15% of them singletons, with 20% to 25% in the top ten. The sample comprised PBMCs or a T cell subset sorted from them (not recorded which). The receptors originated from a man between 18 and 35 years old who had mild COVID-19 (a few samples of this study predate the infection). Cell type and time point are not known.

This clonotype has only a few counts. The chain couples TRBV5-6 to TRBJ2-7; 7 nucleotides match TRBD2. J gave up 7 bases and V 0 bases, and 7 bases lay outside the gene matches. The germline V gene encodes CDR1 SGHDT and CDR2 YYEEEE. The CDR3 covers 14 residues. The CDR3 region is CASSLGSEGGEQYV. The DNA of the CDR3 is TGTGCCAGCAGCTTGGGCTCAGAGGGAGGGGAGCAGTACGTC.

J is TRBJ1-2 and V is TRBV30; D not certain. Germline CDR1 is GTSNPN and CDR2 is SVGIG (reference sequence). The CDR3 runs 12 residues. V shed 0 bases and J shed 5 bases, with 7 bases lying between them. Here the CDR3 reads CAWSVHRYGYTF. In DNA, the CDR3 is TGTGCCTGGAGTGTACATAGGTATGGCTACACCTTC.

This clonotype was recorded a few times. The chain links TRBV6-1 to TRBJ1-2; 7 bases map to TRBD1. Germline lookup yields CDR1 MNHNS and CDR2 SASEGT. The CDR3 totals 14 residues. V gave up 5 bases and J gave up 8 bases; unmatched junction bases: 11. The CDR3 loop is CASSNRGSSPGYTF. The CDR3, as DNA: TGTGCCAGCAGTAACAGGGGATCCAGCCCCGGCTACACCTTC.

This chain joins TRBV20-1 and TRBJ1-1; D is perhaps TRBD1 (5 bases). V lost 0 bases and J lost 4, with 12 bases in between. Germline loops: CDR1 DFQATT, CDR2 SNEGSKA (reference sequence). The CDR3 covers 14 residues. This chain's CDR3 is CSARDRSGGTEAFF. The CDR3 DNA reads as TGCAGTGCTAGAGATCGCTCCGGGGGCACTGAAGCTTTCTTT.

In its sample, this clonotype was seen a few times. The J gene is TRBJ2-5, the V gene TRBV4-1, with D perhaps TRBD2 (5 bases). CDR3 length: 15 amino acids. V lost 1 base and J lost 4, with 13 bases in between. The germline CDR1 and CDR2 sequences are MGHRA and YSYEKL. In DNA form, the CDR3 reads TGCGCCAGCAGCCAAGCTTGGAGGAACGGAGAGACCCAGTACTTC. Protein product: CASSQAWRNGETQYF.